The subject of this entry is one T cell receptor (beta chain). The antigen is unknown. One entry per CDR3 protein, called by TCRdb with MiXCR from the RT-PCR reads. The table has about 780,000 distinct CDR3 sequences, about 18% seen once; the top ten hold approximately 11%. This sample is drawn from a study of response to subunit inactivated influenza vaccine. Study-level findings and limits: Authors suggested seasonal influenza vaccinations each recruit few new T cells.

The specimen comprised PBMCs from blood, sampled about 5 days after vaccination. This clonotype was sampled from a man aged 45-65 years who received an inactivated influenza vaccine.

CDR3 bases: TGTGCCATCAGTGAGCTCCTCGGGACAGGGGTAACTGGGGCCAACGTCCTGACTTTC. Amino acids: CAISELLGTGVTGANVLTF. The rearrangement links TRBV10-3 to TRBJ2-6; the match to TRBD1 covers 10 bases. Germline V gene sequence: CDR1 ENHRY, CDR2 SYGVKD. Unmatched junction bases numbered 9, after V lost 2 bases and J lost 2 bases. The CDR3 spans 19 residues.